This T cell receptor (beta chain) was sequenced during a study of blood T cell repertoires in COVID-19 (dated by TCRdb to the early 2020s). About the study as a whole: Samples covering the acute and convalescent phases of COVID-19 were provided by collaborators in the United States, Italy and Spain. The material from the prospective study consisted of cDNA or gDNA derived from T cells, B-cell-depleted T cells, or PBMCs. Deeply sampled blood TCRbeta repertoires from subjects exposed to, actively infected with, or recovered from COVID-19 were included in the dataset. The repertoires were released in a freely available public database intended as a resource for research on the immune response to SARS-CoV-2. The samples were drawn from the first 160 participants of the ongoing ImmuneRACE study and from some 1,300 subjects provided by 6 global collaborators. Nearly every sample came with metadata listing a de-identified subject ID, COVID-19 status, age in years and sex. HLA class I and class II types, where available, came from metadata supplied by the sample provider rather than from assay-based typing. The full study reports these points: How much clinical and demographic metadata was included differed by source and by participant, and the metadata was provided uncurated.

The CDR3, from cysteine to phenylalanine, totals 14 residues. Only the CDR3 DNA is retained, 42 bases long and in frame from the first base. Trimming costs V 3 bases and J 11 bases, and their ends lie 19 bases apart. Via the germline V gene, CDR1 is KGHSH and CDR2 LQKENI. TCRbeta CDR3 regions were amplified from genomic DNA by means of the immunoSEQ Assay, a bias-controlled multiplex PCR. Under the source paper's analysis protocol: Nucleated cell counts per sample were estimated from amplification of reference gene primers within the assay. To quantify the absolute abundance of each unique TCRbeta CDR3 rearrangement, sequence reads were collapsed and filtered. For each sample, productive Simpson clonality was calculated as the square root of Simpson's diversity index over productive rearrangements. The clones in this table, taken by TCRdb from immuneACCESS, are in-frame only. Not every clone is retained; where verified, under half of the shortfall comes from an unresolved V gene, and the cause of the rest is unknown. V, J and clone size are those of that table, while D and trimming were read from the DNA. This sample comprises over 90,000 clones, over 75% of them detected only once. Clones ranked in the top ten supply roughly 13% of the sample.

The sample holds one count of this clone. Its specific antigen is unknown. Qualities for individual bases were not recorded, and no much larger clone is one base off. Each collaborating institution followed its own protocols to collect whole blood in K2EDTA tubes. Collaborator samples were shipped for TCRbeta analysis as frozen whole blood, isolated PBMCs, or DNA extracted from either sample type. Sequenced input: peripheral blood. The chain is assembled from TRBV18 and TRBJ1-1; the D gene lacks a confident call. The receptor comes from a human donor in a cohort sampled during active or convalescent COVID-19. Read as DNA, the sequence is TGTGCCAGCTCACCTGAGGCCCTCTCGTCCCGTGCTTTCTTT. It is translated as CASSPEALSSRAFF.